The clone carrying this TCR beta chain was seen repeatedly, ten times or more. Its antigen is currently unknown. Profiling of TCR beta VDJ combinations and CDR3 sequences used genomic DNA as template. Each CDR3 protein gets one entry after TCRdb re-called the reads with MiXCR. This repertoire shows about 160,000 distinct CDR3 sequences, around 45% found once; its top ten account for approximately 1%. The record originates from a study of CD8+CD57+ T cells in acquired aplastic anemia. Study-wide background: Sorted CD4+ and CD8+ cell DNA averaged roughly 3.2 ug. Among healthy donors, CD4+ cells averaged roughly 11 million reads. Findings of the study overall: With respect to CD8+ Simpson's diversity, patients and controls did not differ significantly. Patients and controls shared some 30 CD8+ CDR3 sequences.

The CDR3 totals 14 residues. From germline, CDR1 is SGHTA and CDR2 FQGNSA. V was cut by 4 bases and J by 7 bases, with 16 bases left in between. This chain connects TRBV7-2 to TRBJ2-5; D possibly corresponds to TRBD1 (6 bases). The sample was sorted CD4+, CD8+, or CD8+CD57+ T cells (not recorded which) from PBMCs. This TCR was recovered from a human donor in good health. This CDR3 is CASSSTEGVGTQYF. For the CDR3, the DNA is TGTGCCAGCAGCTCTACCGAGGGGGTGGGGACCCAGTACTTC.